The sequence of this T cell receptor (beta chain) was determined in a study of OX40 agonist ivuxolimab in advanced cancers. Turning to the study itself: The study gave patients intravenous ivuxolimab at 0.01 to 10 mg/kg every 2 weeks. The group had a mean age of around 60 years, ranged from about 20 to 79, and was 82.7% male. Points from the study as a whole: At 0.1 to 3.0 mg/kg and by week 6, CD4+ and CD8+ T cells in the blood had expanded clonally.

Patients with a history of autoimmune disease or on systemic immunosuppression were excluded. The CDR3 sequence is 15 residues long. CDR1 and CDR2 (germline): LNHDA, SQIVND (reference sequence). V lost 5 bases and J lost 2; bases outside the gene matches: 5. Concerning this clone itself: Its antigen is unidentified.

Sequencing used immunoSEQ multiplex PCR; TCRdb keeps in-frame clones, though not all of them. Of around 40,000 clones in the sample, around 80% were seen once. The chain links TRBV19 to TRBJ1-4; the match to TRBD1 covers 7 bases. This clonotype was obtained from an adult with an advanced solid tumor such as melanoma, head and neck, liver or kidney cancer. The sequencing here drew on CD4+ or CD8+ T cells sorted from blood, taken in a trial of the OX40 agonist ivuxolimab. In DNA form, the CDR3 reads TGTGCCAGTAGTTTCACAGGGGCCACTAATGAAAAACTGTTTTTT. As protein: CASSFTGATNEKLFF.